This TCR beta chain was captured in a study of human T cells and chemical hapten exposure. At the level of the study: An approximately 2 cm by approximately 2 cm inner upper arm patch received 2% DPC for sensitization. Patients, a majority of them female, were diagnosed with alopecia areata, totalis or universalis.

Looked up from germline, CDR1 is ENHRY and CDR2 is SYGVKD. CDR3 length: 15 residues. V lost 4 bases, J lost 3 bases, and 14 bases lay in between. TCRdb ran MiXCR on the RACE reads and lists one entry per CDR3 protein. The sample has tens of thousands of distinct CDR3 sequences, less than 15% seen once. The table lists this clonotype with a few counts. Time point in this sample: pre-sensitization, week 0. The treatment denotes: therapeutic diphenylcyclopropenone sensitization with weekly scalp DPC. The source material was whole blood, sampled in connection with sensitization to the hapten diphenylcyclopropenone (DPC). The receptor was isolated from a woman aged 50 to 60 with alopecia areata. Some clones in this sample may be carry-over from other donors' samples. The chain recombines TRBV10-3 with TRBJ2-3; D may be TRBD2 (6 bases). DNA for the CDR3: TGTGCCATCAGTGGCGCGGGGAAAAAAACAGATACGCAGTATTTT. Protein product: CAISGAGKKTDTQYF.